These 22 T cell receptor beta chains came from one sample sequenced in a study of T cell clonotyping in hematopoietic cell transplantation. Some clones are missing from TCRdb's copy, which holds only in-frame ones; the method was immunoSEQ multiplex PCR. The table lists tens of thousands of clones, about 90% of them singletons. Time point in this sample: recipient sample about 28 days before transplant, after cytoreduction. The material sequenced was peripheral blood mononuclear cells, taken before stem cell transplant. The receptor source for this set is a man between 18 and 35 years old with biphenotypic leukemia. Some clones in this sample may be carry-over from other donors' samples.

The rearrangement links TRBV27 to TRBJ1-5; D is possibly TRBD1 (5 bases). Trimming left V 8 bases short and J 5 bases short, with 13 bases between. Germline lookup yields CDR1 MNHEY and CDR2 SMNVEV (reference sequence). CDR3 size: 13 residues. CDR3 sequence (DNA): TGTGCCAGCGGGGGTCGTTCGCATCAGCCCCAGCATTTT. Translating gives CASGGRSHQPQHF.

V and J are TRBV25-1 and TRBJ2-7, with a weak D call TRBD2 (6 bases). Trimming took off 3 bases at V and 2 bases at J, with 14 bases between the two ends. Germline assignment: CDR1 MGHDK and CDR2 SYGVNS. This CDR3 is 15 amino acids long. CDR3 protein: CASSEAGTGAYEQYF. CDR3 DNA: TGTGCCAGCAGTGAGGCCGGGACTGGGGCCTACGAGCAGTACTTC.

The chain uses TRBV27 and TRBJ1-1; D uncertain. Germline CDR1 reads MNHEY; CDR2 reads SMNVEV (reference sequence). Between the trimmed V and J ends, which lost 2 bases and 4 bases, there was a span of 11 bases. This CDR3 has 14 residues. Written as DNA, the CDR3 is TGTGCCAGCAGTTTAGGGGTTGGGGTCACTGAAGCTTTCTTT. It codes for CASSLGVGVTEAFF.

The chain couples TRBV18 to TRBJ1-2; 7 positions match TRBD1. Germline loops: CDR1 KGHSH, CDR2 LQKENI. V shed 5 bases and J 2 bases; nucleotides not matched to a gene: 11. CDR3 length equals 16 residues. CDR3 protein: CASSSLWDRGNYGYTF. The DNA for the CDR3 is TGTGCCAGCTCATCGCTTTGGGACAGAGGCAACTATGGCTACACCTTC. Full variable domain (outside the CDR3, taken from reference TRBV18 and TRBJ1-2): NAGVMQNPRHLVRRRGQEARLRCSPMKGHSHVYWYRQLPEEGLKFMVYLQKENIIDESGMPKERFSAEFPKEGPSILRIQQVVRGDSAAYFCASSSLWDRGNYGYTFGSGTRLTVV.

CDR3 DNA: TGCGCCAGCAGCCGAGCCCAGGGGGGATCCTACAATGAGCAGTTCTTC. Translated: CASSRAQGGSYNEQFF. This chain uses TRBV5-1 with TRBJ2-1, with a possible D match to TRBD1 (7 bases). The CDR3 sequence is 16 residues long. V lost 4 bases to trimming and J lost 1 base, with 15 bases between them. The germline gives CDR1 SGHRS, CDR2 YFSETQ.

This clone was counted a single time. The chain employs TRBV6-1 and TRBJ2-5; a weak D match, TRBD2 (5 bases). This CDR3 is 14 amino acids long. V lost 2 bases and J 2 bases, leaving 9 bases between the germline ends. Looked up from germline, CDR1 is MNHNS and CDR2 is SASEGT. The CDR3 DNA sequence: TGTGCCAGCAGTGAAAGTCGGGGTCAAGAGACCCAGTACTTC. It codes for CASSESRGQETQYF.

The chain couples TRBV7-8 to TRBJ2-7; D is ambiguous. In germline, CDR1 is SGHVS, CDR2 FQNEAQ. The CDR3 covers 12 residues. The V and J ends lost 6 bases and 3 bases respectively, with 9 bases between them. The CDR3 DNA reads TGTGCCAGCAGTTATAACAGCTACGAGCAGTACTTC. Its protein is CASSYNSYEQYF.

This chain connects TRBV5-1 to TRBJ2-6, with a weak D call TRBD1 (5 bases). The CDR3 contains 18 residues. Germline lookup yields CDR1 SGHRS and CDR2 YFSETQ. Trimming pared 4 bases from V and 0 bases from J, leaving 17 bases between. The CDR3 spells CASSPDSLQSSGANVLTF. CDR3 bases: TGCGCCAGCAGCCCCGACAGCCTCCAAAGCTCTGGGGCCAACGTCCTGACTTTC.

This clone is categorized as medium-sized. The rearrangement joins TRBV6-4 to TRBJ2-2, with 7 positions matching TRBD2. This CDR3 region has 13 residues. Trimming removed 5 bases from V and 3 bases from J; junction bases left unmatched: 0. The germline V gene has CDR1 MRHNA and CDR2 SNTAGT. The CDR3 sequence is CASSSGDTGELFF. The CDR3 DNA reads as TGTGCCAGCAGTAGCGGGGACACCGGGGAGCTGTTTTTT.

On this clone: The same CDR3 is also encoded by other DNA sequences in this sample. CDR3 nucleotide sequence: TGTGCCAGCAGCTTCGGGGGTGGCTACGAGCAGTACTTC. Translating gives CASSFGGGYEQYF. This chain connects TRBV7-3 to TRBJ2-7; D perhaps matches TRBD2 (6 bases). With 3 bases removed from V and 3 bases from J, the gap between germline ends came to 9 bases. This CDR3 region has 13 residues. The germline CDR1 and CDR2 sequences are SGHTA and FQGTGA.

The gene calls are TRBV29-1 and TRBJ1-1, with 7 bases aligning to TRBD1. The CDR3 totals 12 residues. J lost 6 bases, V lost 7 bases, and 8 bases had no gene match. Looked up from germline, CDR1 is SQVTM and CDR2 is ANQGSEA. The CDR3 DNA follows: TGCAGCGCCCAGACAGGGTCTGCTGAAGCTTTCTTT. Its translation is CSAQTGSAEAFF. Supplemented by reference TRBV29-1 and TRBJ1-1, the full variable domain reads SAVISQKPSRDICQRGTSLTIQCQVDSQVTMMFWYRQQPGQSLTLIATANQGSEATYESGFVIDKFPISRPNLTFSTLTVSNMSPEDSSIYLCSAQTGSAEAFFGQGTRLTVV.

This sequence joins TRBV4-3 and TRBJ2-6; D remains ambiguous. The CDR3 extends over 17 amino acids. Trimming pared 0 bases from V and 2 bases from J, leaving 11 bases between. The V gene's germline CDR1 is LGHNA and CDR2 YSLEER. CDR3 sequence: CASSQDWWQAGANVLTF. In DNA, the CDR3 is TGCGCCAGCAGCCAAGATTGGTGGCAGGCTGGGGCCAACGTCCTGACTTTC.

The CDR3 nucleotides are TGTGCCAGCAGCTCGACTAGCGGAGCGAACACCGGGGAGCTGTTTTTT. Amino acid sequence: CASSSTSGANTGELFF. The V call is TRBV7-9, the J call TRBJ2-2, with TRBD2 matching over 9 bases. Trimming at V came to 4 bases and at J to 0 bases, leaving 3 bases not matched to a gene. The CDR3 sequence is 16 residues long. Germline V gives CDR1 SEHNR, CDR2 FQNEAQ (reference sequence).

This rearrangement joins TRBV5-1 to TRBJ1-2; 8 bases are a match to TRBD1. Per germline, CDR1 SGHRS and CDR2 YFSETQ. The CDR3 is 14 residues long. V shed 4 bases and J 4 bases; nucleotides not matched to a gene: 6. CDR3 sequence: CASSPTGAPYGYTF. The CDR3 nucleotides read TGCGCCAGCAGCCCGACAGGGGCTCCCTATGGCTACACCTTC.

This clone appeared a single time. The chain has TRBV6-5 and TRBJ2-5, with D perhaps TRBD2 (5 bases). The V end lost 2 bases, the J end lost 1 base, and 11 bases lay between the germline ends. Germline CDR1 reads MNHEY; CDR2 reads SVGAGI. The CDR3 runs 15 residues. CDR3 protein: CASSYGLAGQETQYF. CDR3 DNA sequence: TGTGCCAGCAGTTACGGCCTAGCAGGCCAAGAGACCCAGTACTTC.

The V and J genes are TRBV6-4 and TRBJ2-1; 7 nucleotides match TRBD1. V dropped 3 bases and J dropped 5; count of bases not matched to a gene: 4. The CDR3 length is 14 residues. Germline CDR1 reads MRHNA; CDR2 reads SNTAGT. DNA for the CDR3: TGTGCCAGCAGTGAGGGGACAGAAGACAATGAGCAGTTCTTC. This codes for CASSEGTEDNEQFF.

This chain links TRBV9 with TRBJ1-4; D perhaps matches TRBD1 (6 bases). Deletions cut 7 bases from V and 0 bases from J, with 13 bases between. Germline-derived CDR1 and CDR2 are SGDLS and YYNGEE. The CDR3 runs 15 residues. The DNA for the CDR3 is TGTGCCAGCGGACTACAGGGTTCAACTAATGAAAAACTGTTTTTT. Translated: CASGLQGSTNEKLFF.

In its sample, this clone was seen once. The V and J genes are TRBV11-2 and TRBJ2-3; no clear D. The ends were cut back, 1 base at V and 6 bases at J, with 14 bases in the middle. From germline, CDR1 is SGHAT and CDR2 FQNNGV. This CDR3 is 15 amino acids long. CDR3 DNA: TGTGCCAGCAGCTTAGTAGGGCAGTTGACGGATACGCAGTATTTT. This sequence encodes CASSLVGQLTDTQYF.

This chain connects TRBV27 to TRBJ1-2; D is unresolved. V gave up 4 bases and J gave up 5 bases, with 17 bases separating them. The germline gives CDR1 MNHEY, CDR2 SMNVEV (reference sequence). The CDR3 has 15 amino acids. The CDR3 region has the DNA TGTGCCAGCAGTTCTTACAGAGAGAAACTTTATGGCTACACCTTC. It is translated as CASSSYREKLYGYTF.

The chain recombines TRBV7-3 with TRBJ2-1; 9 bases are shared with TRBD1. The germline CDR1 and CDR2 sequences are SGHTA and FQGTGA. CDR3 length: 15 residues. The trim removed 4 bases at V and 6 bases at J, leaving 7 bases unmatched. The chain's CDR3 is CASSWTGALANEQFF. In DNA form, the CDR3 reads TGTGCCAGCAGCTGGACAGGGGCATTAGCCAATGAGCAGTTCTTC.

This chain links TRBV6-5 with TRBJ1-2, with 8 bases that match TRBD1. The CDR3 consists of 12 residues. V trimming: 6 bases; J trimming: 8 bases; junction bases outside the gene matches: 5. Germline loops: CDR1 MNHEY, CDR2 SVGAGI. The CDR3 DNA reads as TGTGCCAGCAGCCGGACAGGGAACGGCTACACCTTC. Residues: CASSRTGNGYTF.

This clone appeared a single time. The gene calls are TRBV30 and TRBJ1-5; D is ambiguous. The CDR3 spans 14 residues. The germline gives CDR1 GTSNPN, CDR2 SVGIG (reference sequence). V was shortened by 6 bases and J by 0 bases, with 12 bases between the two germline ends. The CDR3: CACSQENSNQPQHF. CDR3 nucleotides: TGTGCCTGTAGCCAAGAAAATAGCAATCAGCCCCAGCATTTT.